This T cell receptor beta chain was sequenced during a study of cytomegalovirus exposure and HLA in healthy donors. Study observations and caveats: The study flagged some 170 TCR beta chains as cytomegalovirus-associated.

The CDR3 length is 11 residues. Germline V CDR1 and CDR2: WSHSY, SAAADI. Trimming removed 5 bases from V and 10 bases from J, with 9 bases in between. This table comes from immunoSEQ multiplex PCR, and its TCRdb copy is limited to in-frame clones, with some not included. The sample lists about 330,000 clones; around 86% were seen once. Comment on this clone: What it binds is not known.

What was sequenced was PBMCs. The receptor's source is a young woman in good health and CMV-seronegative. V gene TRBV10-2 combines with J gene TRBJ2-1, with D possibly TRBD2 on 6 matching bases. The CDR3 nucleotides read TGCGCCAGCAGTTTTGCGGGAGAGCAGTTCTTC. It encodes CASSFAGEQFF.